This TCR beta chain was documented in a study of metastatic and nonmetastatic thyroid tumors. No patient received treatment before thyroid surgery. V was pared by 6 bases and J by 4 bases, with 7 bases of the junction left unmatched. The CDR3 consists of 16 residues. CDR1 is MNHNS and CDR2 is SASEGT in the germline V gene. TCRdb re-called the PCR reads with MiXCR. The data hold a few thousand clones, with approximately 31% observed a single time. This receptor was taken from a male donor with papillary thyroid cancer or a benign thyroid nodule (not recorded which). Some clones in this sample may be carry-over from other donors' samples. The rearrangement uses TRBV6-1 and TRBJ2-7; 15 nucleotides match TRBD2. The specimen sequenced was adjacent normal tissue. CDR3 residues: CASRPGLAGGGYEQYF. The CDR3, as DNA: TGTGCCAGCAGGCCTGGACTAGCGGGAGGGGGGTACGAGCAGTACTTC.